This TCR beta chain came from a study of T cells in localized non-small cell lung cancer. The repertoire was sequenced with immunoSEQ multiplex PCR; TCRdb's copy has only in-frame clones and lacks some. Of approximately 76,000 clones listed, 80% are singletons. Study-level results: Median detection of top 100 tumor clones in adjacent lung was 57 clones. A denser population of T cells in blood accompanied longer overall survival. The study found T cell clonality highest in uninvolved adjacent lung, above tumor. Multi-region tumor sequencing was not done, so intratumor heterogeneity could not be excluded.

The V and J ends lost 7 bases and 3 bases, in that order; junction bases with no gene match: 9. Germline assignment: CDR1 LNHDA and CDR2 SQIVND (reference sequence). This CDR3 region has 14 residues. A word on this clone: Its antigen remains unidentified.

The source is a female donor older than 55 with stage I lung adenocarcinoma. The chain uses TRBV19 and TRBJ2-7; 7 bases align to TRBD2. The sequenced sample was peripheral blood, obtained before any cancer treatment. The CDR3 DNA sequence: TGTGCCAGTACCCAAGCGGGACTCGGCTACGAGCAGTACTTC. The encoded protein is CASTQAGLGYEQYF.